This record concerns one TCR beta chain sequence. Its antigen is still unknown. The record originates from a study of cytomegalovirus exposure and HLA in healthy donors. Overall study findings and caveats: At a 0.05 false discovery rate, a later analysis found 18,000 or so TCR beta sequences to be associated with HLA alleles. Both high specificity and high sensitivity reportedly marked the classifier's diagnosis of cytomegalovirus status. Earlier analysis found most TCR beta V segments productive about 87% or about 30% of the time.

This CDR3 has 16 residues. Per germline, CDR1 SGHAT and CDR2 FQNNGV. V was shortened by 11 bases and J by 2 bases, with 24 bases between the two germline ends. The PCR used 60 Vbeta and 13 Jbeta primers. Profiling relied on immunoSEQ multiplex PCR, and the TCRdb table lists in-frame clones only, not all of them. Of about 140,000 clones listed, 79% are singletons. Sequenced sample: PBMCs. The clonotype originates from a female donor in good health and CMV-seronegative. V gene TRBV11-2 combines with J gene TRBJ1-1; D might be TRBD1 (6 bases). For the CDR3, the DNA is TGTGCCGTCACCGACCGGGACAAGGGCTTAAACACTGAAGCTTTCTTT. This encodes CAVTDRDKGLNTEAFF. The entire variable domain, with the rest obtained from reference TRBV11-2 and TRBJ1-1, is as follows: EAGVAQSPRYKIIEKRQSVAFWCNPISGHATLYWYQQILGQGPKLLIQFQNNGVVDDSQLPKDRFSAERLKGVDSTLKIQPAKLEDSAVYLCAVTDRDKGLNTEAFFGQGTRLTVV.